This entry lists 22 T cell receptor beta chains sequenced from one sample in a study of OX40 agonist ivuxolimab in advanced cancers. TCRdb keeps only in-frame clones here, not all; method: immunoSEQ multiplex PCR. The table lists about 70,000 clones, 85% to 90% of them singletons, with 13% in the top ten. Sequenced here: CD4+ or CD8+ T cells sorted from blood, sampled in a trial of the OX40 agonist ivuxolimab. These receptor sequences come from an adult with an advanced solid tumor such as melanoma, head and neck, liver or kidney cancer.

This clone was counted only a few times. At one end the junction does not follow the germline gene, possibly because of a read error. This chain links TRBV2 with TRBJ2-7; D remains ambiguous. The germline V gene has CDR1 SNHLY and CDR2 FYNNEI. This CDR3 spans 14 amino acids. This chain's CDR3 is CASSDGVVPYGQYF. The CDR3 bases are TGTGCCAGCAGTGATGGGGTCGTCCCCTACGGGCAGTACTTC.

This rearrangement joins TRBV5-1 to TRBJ2-7; 8 bases are a match to TRBD2. Germline loops: CDR1 SGHRS, CDR2 YFSETQ. J lost 3 bases, V lost 2 bases, and 10 bases had no gene match. This CDR3 region has 16 residues. CDR3 in amino acids: CASSLVSGDGFYEQYF. DNA for the CDR3: TGCGCCAGCAGCTTAGTTAGCGGGGACGGATTCTACGAGCAGTACTTC.

This rearrangement joins TRBV4-1 to TRBJ2-5; perhaps TRBD1 as D (6 bases). Germline V gene sequence: CDR1 MGHRA, CDR2 YSYEKL. CDR3 size: 17 residues. The V and J ends lost 4 bases and 4 bases respectively, with 22 bases between them. The CDR3 sequence: CASSPRGVSKGGETQYF. The CDR3 nucleotides are TGCGCCAGCAGCCCAAGGGGCGTGAGCAAAGGGGGAGAGACCCAGTACTTC.

The rearrangement uses TRBV7-9 and TRBJ2-1; D unresolved. The CDR3 runs to 13 residues. Trimming took 2 bases from V and 5 from J, leaving 7 bases between them. The germline CDR1 and CDR2 sequences are SEHNR and FQNEAQ (reference sequence). CDR3 coding DNA: TGTGCCAGCAGCTTACCCCTTAACAATGAGCAGTTCTTC. It specifies CASSLPLNNEQFF.

The chain uses TRBV27 and TRBJ2-7, with 10 bases aligning to TRBD2. Germline V CDR1 and CDR2: MNHEY, SMNVEV (reference sequence). Losses at the gene ends were 1 base for V and 3 bases for J; bases not matched to a gene: 6. The CDR3 runs to 16 residues. The CDR3 loop is CASSLFGTSEYYEQYF. CDR3 in DNA: TGTGCCAGCAGTTTATTTGGGACTAGCGAGTACTACGAGCAGTACTTC.

V usage is TRBV10-3 and J usage is TRBJ1-1; tentatively, D is TRBD1 (5 bases). This CDR3 has 13 residues. V was cut by 3 bases and J by 9 bases, with 14 bases left in between. Germline lookup yields CDR1 ENHRY and CDR2 SYGVKD. CDR3 amino acids: CAISEGGQGKAFF. DNA for the CDR3: TGTGCCATCAGTGAAGGAGGGCAGGGCAAAGCTTTCTTT.

As regards this clone: The identical CDR3 is also encoded by other nucleotide sequences in the sample. V usage is TRBV18 and J usage is TRBJ2-7; possibly TRBD2 for D (5 bases). V lost 2 bases to trimming and J lost 7 bases, with 9 bases between them. This CDR3 is 12 amino acids long. Per the germline V gene, CDR1 is KGHSH and CDR2 is LQKENI. The CDR3 loop reads CASSPSPGEQYF. The CDR3, as DNA: TGTGCCAGCTCACCAAGCCCGGGAGAGCAGTACTTC.

The chain combines TRBV25-1 with TRBJ2-7, with 9 bases matching TRBD1. This CDR3 has 14 residues. Germline loops: CDR1 MGHDK, CDR2 SYGVNS. Trimming at V came to 4 bases and at J to 4 bases, leaving 5 bases not matched to a gene. CDR3 coding DNA: TGTGCCAGCAGTGCACCGGGACAGGGATACGAGCAGTACTTC. Protein: CASSAPGQGYEQYF.

CDR3 amino acids: CAWSPPNYPGRGYEQYF. The CDR3, as DNA: TGTGCCTGGAGCCCACCAAATTATCCGGGACGGGGTTACGAGCAGTACTTC. The chain joins TRBV30 to TRBJ2-7; D might be TRBD1 or TRBD2, each matching 5 bases. Germline CDR1 GTSNPN, CDR2 SVGIG (reference sequence). V lost 3 bases to trimming and J lost 4 bases, with 25 bases between them. The CDR3 length is 17 residues.

This chain connects TRBV10-3 to TRBJ1-2; 11 positions agree with TRBD1. Germline V lookup: CDR1 ENHRY, CDR2 SYGVKD. The J segment lost 7 bases and the V segment lost 5 bases, leaving 9 bases of the junction unmatched. The CDR3 is made up of 15 amino acids. CDR3 region: CAISLGEDRGPGYTF. As DNA, the CDR3 is TGTGCCATCAGTCTGGGGGAGGACAGGGGGCCTGGCTACACCTTC.

The chain carries TRBV19 and TRBJ2-1; TRBD1 or TRBD2 may be the D gene (5 bases each). Trimming took off 3 bases at V and 2 bases at J, with 14 bases between the two ends. The V gene's germline CDR1 is LNHDA and CDR2 SQIVND (reference sequence). This CDR3 is 16 amino acids long. The CDR3 DNA follows: TGTGCCAGTAGTATCCGTCCGGGACCAACCTACAATGAGCAGTTCTTC. Protein sequence: CASSIRPGPTYNEQFF.

This sequence joins TRBV9 and TRBJ1-1; no firm D call. Germline-derived CDR1 and CDR2 are SGDLS and YYNGEE. V was cut by 4 bases and J by 7 bases, with 17 bases left in between. The CDR3 has 14 amino acids. This CDR3 is CASSQTDTPFEAFF. The CDR3 DNA sequence: TGTGCCAGCAGCCAAACAGACACACCGTTTGAAGCTTTCTTT. The entire variable domain, with the rest obtained from reference TRBV9 and TRBJ1-1, is as follows: DSGVTQTPKHLITATGQRVTLRCSPRSGDLSVYWYQQSLDQGLQFLIQYYNGEERAKGNILERFSAQQFPDLHSELNLSSLELGDSALYFCASSQTDTPFEAFFGQGTRLTVV.

This chain joins TRBV10-3 and TRBJ1-5; no definite D call. The CDR3 sequence is 14 residues long. Germline CDR1 reads ENHRY; CDR2 reads SYGVKD. V was clipped by 0 bases and J by 3 bases, with 6 bases between them. CDR3 protein: CAISESGYNQPQHF. In DNA, the CDR3 is TGTGCCATCAGTGAGTCCGGTTACAATCAGCCCCAGCATTTT.

This clone was recorded once. J is TRBJ1-3 and V is TRBV19; D unclear. The CDR3 runs to 15 residues. The ends were cut back, 3 bases at V and 0 bases at J, with 9 bases in the middle. From germline, CDR1 is LNHDA and CDR2 SQIVND (reference sequence). The CDR3 coding sequence is TGTGCCAGTAGTATGTCACGGAGCTCTGGAAACACCATATATTTT. Its translation: CASSMSRSSGNTIYF.

This chain joins TRBV11-3 and TRBJ2-2, with TRBD1 identical over 8 bases. Per the germline V gene, CDR1 is SGHNT and CDR2 is YENEEA. The J segment lost 7 bases and the V segment lost 10 bases, leaving 14 bases of the junction unmatched. This CDR3 comprises 15 residues. The DNA of the CDR3 is TGTGCCACCAGGGACAGGTACAAGGATGGCGGGGAGCTGTTTTTT. This gives the protein CATRDRYKDGGELFF.

CDR3 in amino acids: CASSAGTSGYNEQFF. In DNA form, the CDR3 reads TGTGCCAGCTCAGCCGGGACTAGCGGATACAATGAGCAGTTCTTC. The chain employs TRBV18 and TRBJ2-1, with 11 bases that match TRBD2. Looked up from germline, CDR1 is KGHSH and CDR2 is LQKENI. The J segment lost 4 bases and the V segment lost 5 bases, leaving 4 bases of the junction unmatched. There are 15 residues in the CDR3.

V is TRBV18 and J is TRBJ1-1, with 8 bases fitting TRBD1. The J segment lost 4 bases and the V segment lost 3 bases, leaving 1 base of the junction unmatched. Germline V lookup: CDR1 KGHSH, CDR2 LQKENI. The CDR3 is 13 residues long. The CDR3 region has the DNA TGTGCCAGCTCACCCACAGGGGGCACTGAAGCTTTCTTT. Translation gives CASSPTGGTEAFF.

The genes are TRBV5-1 and TRBJ2-7; D is undetermined. Trimming pared 0 bases from V and 2 bases from J, leaving 12 bases between. The CDR3 covers 15 residues. Germline V gene sequence: CDR1 SGHRS, CDR2 YFSETQ. The CDR3, as DNA: TGCGCCAGCAGCTTGGCTTTCGGCGGAGCCTACGAGCAGTACTTC. Protein sequence: CASSLAFGGAYEQYF.

The chain carries TRBV4-1 and TRBJ1-2; a possible D gene is TRBD1 (5 bases). V lost 0 bases, J lost 4 bases, and 12 bases lay in between. The CDR3 has 15 residues. Germline V gives CDR1 MGHRA, CDR2 YSYEKL. The CDR3 region is CASSQEPRGFYGYTF. Written as DNA, the CDR3 is TGCGCCAGCAGCCAAGAGCCGAGGGGTTTCTATGGCTACACCTTC.

V gene TRBV4-1 combines with J gene TRBJ2-7, with D perhaps assigned TRBD1 or TRBD2 (5 bases each). Trimming took off 1 base at V and 9 bases at J, with 28 bases between the two ends. From germline, CDR1 is MGHRA and CDR2 YSYEKL. This CDR3 spans 18 amino acids. The CDR3 region has the DNA TGCGCCAGCAGCCAAGGATTTTTCGGGACCACCTCCCATGAGGGGCAGTACTTC. This codes for CASSQGFFGTTSHEGQYF.

The V and J genes are TRBV27 and TRBJ1-1; D gene ambiguous. V dropped 5 bases and J dropped 6 bases, with 19 bases sitting between them. CDR1 is MNHEY, CDR2 SMNVEV, per germline (reference sequence). CDR3 length: 15 residues. The CDR3 DNA is TGTGCCAGCAGTCACCCTCCGGGAACTTTCGCTGAAGCTTTCTTT. Translated, it gives CASSHPPGTFAEAFF.

This chain links TRBV19 with TRBJ1-1; unclear D gene. In germline, CDR1 is LNHDA, CDR2 SQIVND (reference sequence). The CDR3 totals 14 residues. Trimming removed 4 bases from V and 4 bases from J, with 13 bases in between. In DNA, the CDR3 is TGTGCCAGTAGTACATCTCAGGTACGCACTGAAGCTTTCTTT. It codes for CASSTSQVRTEAFF.